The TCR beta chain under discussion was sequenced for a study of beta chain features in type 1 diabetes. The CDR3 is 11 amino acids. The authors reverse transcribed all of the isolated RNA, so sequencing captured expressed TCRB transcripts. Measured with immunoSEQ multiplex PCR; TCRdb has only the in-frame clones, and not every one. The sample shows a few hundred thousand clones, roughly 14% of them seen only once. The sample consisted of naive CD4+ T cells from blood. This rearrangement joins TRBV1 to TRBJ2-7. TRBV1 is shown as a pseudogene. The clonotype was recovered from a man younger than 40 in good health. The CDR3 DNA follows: TGCACCAGCAGCCAAGATTACGAGCAGTACTTC. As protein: CTSSQDYEQYF.